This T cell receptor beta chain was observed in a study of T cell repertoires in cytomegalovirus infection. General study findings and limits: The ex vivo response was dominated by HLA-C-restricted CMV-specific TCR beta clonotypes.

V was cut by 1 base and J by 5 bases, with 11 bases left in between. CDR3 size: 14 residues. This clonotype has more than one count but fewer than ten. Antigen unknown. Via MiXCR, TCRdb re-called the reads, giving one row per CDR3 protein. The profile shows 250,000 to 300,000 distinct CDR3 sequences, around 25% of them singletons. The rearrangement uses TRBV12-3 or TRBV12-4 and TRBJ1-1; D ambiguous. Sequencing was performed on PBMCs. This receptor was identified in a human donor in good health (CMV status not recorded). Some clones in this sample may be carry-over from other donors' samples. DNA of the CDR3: TGTGCCAGCAGTTTAGACCCCCCGGGTACTGAAGCTTTCTTT. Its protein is CASSLDPPGTEAFF.